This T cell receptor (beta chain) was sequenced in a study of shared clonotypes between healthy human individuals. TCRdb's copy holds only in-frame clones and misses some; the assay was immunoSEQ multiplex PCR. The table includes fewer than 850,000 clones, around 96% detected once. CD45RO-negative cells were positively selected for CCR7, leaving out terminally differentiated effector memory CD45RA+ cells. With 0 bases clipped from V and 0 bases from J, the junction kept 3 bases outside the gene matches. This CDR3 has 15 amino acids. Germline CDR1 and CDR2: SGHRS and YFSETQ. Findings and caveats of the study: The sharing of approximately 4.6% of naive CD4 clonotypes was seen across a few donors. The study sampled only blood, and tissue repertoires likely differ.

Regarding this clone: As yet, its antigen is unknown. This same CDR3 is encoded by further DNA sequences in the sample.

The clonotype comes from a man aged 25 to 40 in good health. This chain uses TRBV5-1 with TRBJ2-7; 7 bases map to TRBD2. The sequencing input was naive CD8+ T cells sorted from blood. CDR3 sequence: CASSLGVAGSYEQYF. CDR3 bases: TGCGCCAGCAGCTTGGGTGTAGCGGGCTCCTACGAGCAGTACTTC.